The entry below gives a single TCR beta chain sequence along with its context. Its recognized antigen is unknown. Base-call qualities are not available, and no considerably larger clone is one nucleotide away. Every donor was a healthy Caucasian. The twin cohort comprised three pairs of female monozygotic twins, all aged about 18 to 30 years. The RNA used for TCR libraries was isolated from peripheral blood mononuclear cells. Preparation of the library involved 5' RACE. The sample was run on an Illumina HiSeq 2000. Template switching introduced a universal primer binding site; the final cDNA contained a unique molecular identifier, enabling accurate counting of TCR cDNA molecules. Specific primers in the conserved constant-segment region were used to synthesize first-strand cDNA for the TCR alpha and beta chains. To control for contamination, every cDNA library carried two barcodes: a SMART-Mk sample barcode plus Illumina barcodes. TruSeq adapter sequences, together with Illumina sample barcodes, were added in two successive PCR steps. The Illumina HiSeq platform was used with custom primers to sequence TCR alpha and beta cDNA libraries. On the authors' methods: MiGEC was used to process raw reads and extract unique molecular identifiers, and MiXCR was used to find CDR3 positions. For each individual, recombination models were inferred using an EM algorithm with the repgenHMM and IGoR tools. The analysis of shared clonotypes was done with the tcR package in R, with sharing normalized by the product of cloneset sizes. To study raw recombination without the effects of thymic and clonal selection, out-of-frame nonproductive sequences were analyzed. TCRdb itself trimmed the public reads at Q25 with fastp, ran MiXCR and retained productive beta chains. Rows merge per CDR3 protein into single entries with the most common DNA and genes. The V and J calls were not made by the authors but by TCRdb's processing. The sample table shows roughly 720,000 distinct CDR3 sequences, and roughly 18% are seen once. The top ten constitute around 14% of the sample.

CDR1 DFQATT and CDR2 SNEGSKA are derived from the germline V gene (reference sequence). Trimming removed 7 bases from V and 2 bases from J; the gene matches leave 2 bases unexplained. Including the terminal cysteine and phenylalanine, the CDR3 comprises 12 residues. The entry retains the CDR3 DNA only, 36 bases that are in frame from base 1. This record belongs to a study of identical twins (dated by TCRdb to the mid-2010s). The study in broad terms: To test whether fetal clonotypes persist, this study deep-sequenced TCR alpha and beta repertoires from monozygotic twins, from unrelated adults of various ages, and from cord blood. Replicate twin experiments were performed at different times using different library preparation protocols to rule out contamination.

The paper as a whole reports these results and caveats: Abundant cord blood beta clonotypes had fewer insertions, young adult naive repertoires showed a similar but weaker trend, and memory repertoires showed no such trend. Compared with coincidental sharing between unrelated individuals, out-of-frame TCR alpha sequences shared between twins had an excess of sequences with low generation probability. Zero-insertion analyses could be partly confounded by invariant T cells such as MAIT and iNKT, although diverse VJ usage argued against such confounding for most clonotypes. In beta out-of-frame sequences, excess twin sharing was weaker, because having fewer shared sequences lowered the signal-to-noise ratio. In monozygotic twins, recombination models systematically underestimated out-of-frame TCR alpha sharing, but the models matched the sharing seen between unrelated individuals. Because the same donors could not be followed over many years, the conclusions depended on cross-sectional statistical analysis.

The sample was also linked to a second study, of T cells expressing NK-cell markers. As described in the second report: In sorted CD3+CD56+NKG2C+, CD3+CD56+NKG2C- and CD3+CD56-NKG2C+ T-cell subsets from roughly 8 donors, TCR beta-chain repertoires were profiled. Seven of the eight sequenced donors were HCMV-seropositive and one was HCMV-seronegative. In several experiments an anti-gammadeltaTCR antibody was added to restrict sorting to alphabetaTCR-expressing T cells. In a handful of donors, the dominant CD3+CD56+NKG2C+ clonotypes were among the top 10 CD8+ clonotypes and accounted for roughly 1.0-8% of CD8+ T cells. Those dominant clonotypes were again the most abundant among CD3+CD56-NKG2C+ cells in a few donors, at about 25-65%. Whether the expanded NKG2C-expressing T cell clones were specific for HCMV antigens was left unclear. The study sequenced eight donors, all healthy volunteers chosen at random: three men and five women. HCMV serostatus was determined by detecting HCMV-specific IgG in serum with a commercial ELISA kit. For more than five donors, bulk peripheral blood T-cell repertoires were also sequenced from unsorted PBMC. MIGEC was used to demultiplex reads and group the reads by UMI, and MiTCR was used to assemble and quantify clonotypes. To exclude erroneous sequences, any TCR cDNA sequence not supported by at least two reads was discarded. The tcR package was used for downstream repertoire analysis, and clonotypes were matched across fractions by CDR3 nucleotide sequence plus V segment. VDJmatch was used to annotate antigen specificity against VDJdb, with one amino acid substitution allowed in CDR3.

This clonotype originated in a woman aged 18-29 years in good health. Input material: PBMCs. This sequence uses TRBV20-1 and TRBJ2-7, and TRBD2 matches 10 of the central bases. The CDR3 loop reads CSGSGRAYEQYF. The nucleotides are TGCAGTGGAAGCGGGAGGGCCTACGAGCAGTACTTC.